This T cell receptor beta chain is from a study of blood T cell repertoires in COVID-19. Some clones are missing from TCRdb's copy, which holds only in-frame ones; the method was immunoSEQ multiplex PCR. In the table there are more than 95,000 clones, roughly four fifths of which are singletons. The ends lost 2 bases at V and 6 bases at J; junction bases unmatched: 0. This CDR3 has 13 amino acids. CDR1 is MNHEY and CDR2 is SMNVEV in the germline V gene (reference sequence). This clone was observed once. The receptor comes from a man in his 60s with acute or convalescent COVID-19. The sample comprised peripheral blood. The chain combines TRBV27 with TRBJ2-2; 7 bases are shared with TRBD2. CDR3 region: CASSLGGAGELFF. In nucleotides, the CDR3 is TGTGCCAGCAGTTTAGGGGGGGCCGGGGAGCTGTTTTTT.